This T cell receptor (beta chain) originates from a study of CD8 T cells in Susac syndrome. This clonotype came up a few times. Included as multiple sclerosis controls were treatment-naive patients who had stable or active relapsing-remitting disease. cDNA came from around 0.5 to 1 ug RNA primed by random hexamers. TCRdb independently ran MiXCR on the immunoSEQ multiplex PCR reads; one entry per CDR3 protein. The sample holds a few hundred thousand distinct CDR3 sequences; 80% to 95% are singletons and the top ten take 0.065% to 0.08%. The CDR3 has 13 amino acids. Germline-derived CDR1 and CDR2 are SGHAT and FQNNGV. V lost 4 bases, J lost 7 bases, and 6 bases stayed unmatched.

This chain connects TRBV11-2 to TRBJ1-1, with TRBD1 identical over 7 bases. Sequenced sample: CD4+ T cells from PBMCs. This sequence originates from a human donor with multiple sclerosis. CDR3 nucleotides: TGTGCCAGCAGCTCAAGACAGGGCAGTGAAGCTTTCTTT. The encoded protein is CASSSRQGSEAFF.